A single sample gave rise to the 21 T cell receptor beta chains below, sequenced in a study of T cells in Graves' hyperthyroidism and ophthalmopathy. Using RNA transcripts as the source, TCR beta CDR3 regions were amplified. The HTBI primer set was used in a first-round RT-PCR of the TCR CDR3. TCRdb re-called the multiplex PCR reads with MiXCR, one entry per CDR3 protein. The sample lists about 500,000 distinct CDR3 sequences, 17% occurring once. Material: blood. These receptors were collected from a woman in her late teens or twenties with Graves' ophthalmopathy.

Ten or more counts support this clonotype. The chain couples TRBV7-3 to TRBJ2-5; D uncertain. The V and J ends lost 2 bases and 7 bases respectively, with 11 bases between them. The V gene's germline CDR1 is SGHTA and CDR2 FQGTGA. The CDR3 extends over 13 amino acids. In DNA form, the CDR3 reads TGTGCCAGCAGCTTAGGGCCGTTGGGGACCCAGTACTTC. Protein product: CASSLGPLGTQYF. Variable domain in full (rest from reference TRBV7-3 and TRBJ2-5): GAGVSQTPSNKVTEKGKYVELRCDPISGHTALYWYRQSLGQGPEFLIYFQGTGAADDSGLPNDRFFAVRPEGSVSTLKIQRTERGDSAVYLCASSLGPLGTQYFGPGTRLLVL.

V is TRBV30 and J is TRBJ1-2; D unresolved. The CDR3 consists of 13 residues. Germline loops: CDR1 GTSNPN, CDR2 SVGIG (reference sequence). The V and J ends lost 0 bases and 14 bases respectively, with 19 bases between them. As DNA, the CDR3 is TGTGCCTGGAGTGTAAGTGGGGTCGCACCTGAGACCTTC. Translation gives CAWSVSGVAPETF.

This clonotype was observed a few times. This chain joins TRBV7-8 and TRBJ2-2, with 8 bases matching TRBD1. The V gene end was trimmed by 3 bases and the J gene end by 5 bases; junction bases not matched to a gene: 8. In germline, CDR1 is SGHVS, CDR2 FQNEAQ. The CDR3 loop spans 16 amino acids. The CDR3 here is CASSFSQGARTGELFF. CDR3 in DNA: TGTGCCAGCAGCTTCAGTCAGGGGGCACGGACCGGGGAGCTGTTTTTT.

This clonotype has ten or more counts. V and J are TRBV27 and TRBJ2-5; TRBD1 matches 8 bases. With V trimmed by 7 bases and J by 3 bases, 4 bases remained unmatched. Germline V lookup: CDR1 MNHEY, CDR2 SMNVEV (reference sequence). This CDR3 has 13 residues. The CDR3 spells CASKRTGKETQYF. CDR3 nucleotides: TGTGCCAGCAAACGGACAGGGAAAGAGACCCAGTACTTC.

The genes are TRBV7-9 and TRBJ2-1; TRBD1 matches at 8 bases. This CDR3 region has 13 residues. Trimming at V came to 4 bases and at J to 15 bases, leaving 11 bases not matched to a gene. Germline V gene lookup returns CDR1 SEHNR and CDR2 FQNEAQ (reference sequence). Here the CDR3 reads CASSSSPGTGSFF. CDR3 DNA sequence: TGTGCCAGCAGCTCCTCCCCTGGGACAGGATCGTTCTTC.

This clonotype was recorded a few times. CDR3 bases: TGCGCCAGCAGCTTGGTAACCCAGGGACAAAGCACCGGGGAGCTGTTTTTT. Its translation: CASSLVTQGQSTGELFF. The V gene is TRBV5-1, the J gene TRBJ2-2; perhaps TRBD1 as D (6 bases). Trimming shortened V by 0 bases and J by 4 bases, and 16 bases separated the two germline ends. Germline V gene sequence: CDR1 SGHRS, CDR2 YFSETQ. This CDR3 contains 17 residues.

The chain carries TRBV11-2 and TRBJ2-3; TRBD2 matches at 9 bases. With 4 bases clipped from V and 7 bases from J, the junction kept 12 bases outside the gene matches. CDR3 length: 16 amino acids. Per the germline V gene, CDR1 is SGHAT and CDR2 is FQNNGV. Here the CDR3 reads CASSSISGGADYTQYF. The CDR3, as DNA: TGTGCCAGCAGCTCCATTAGCGGGGGCGCAGACTATACGCAGTATTTT. Filled out from reference TRBV11-2 and TRBJ2-3, the complete variable domain reads EAGVAQSPRYKIIEKRQSVAFWCNPISGHATLYWYQQILGQGPKLLIQFQNNGVVDDSQLPKDRFSAERLKGVDSTLKIQPAKLEDSAVYLCASSSISGGADYTQYFGPGTRLTVL.

There are many counts of this clonotype. The chain is built from TRBV27 and TRBJ2-3, with D hard to call. V lost 1 base, J lost 2 bases, and 4 bases lay in between. The CDR3 length is 13 residues. Germline-derived CDR1 and CDR2 are MNHEY and SMNVEV (reference sequence). Written as DNA, the CDR3 is TGTGCCAGCAGTTTATACCCCACAGATACGCAGTATTTT. Translated: CASSLYPTDTQYF.

This clonotype has only a few counts. The chain recombines TRBV20-1 with TRBJ1-2, with D unresolved. V was pared by 0 bases and J by 5 bases, with 22 bases between. CDR1 is DFQATT and CDR2 is SNEGSKA in the germline V gene (reference sequence). CDR3 length: 17 amino acids. The CDR3 nucleotides read TGCAGTGCTAGAGATATTTTAGGGTCGGGCTTCGGGTATGGCTACACCTTC. It specifies CSARDILGSGFGYGYTF.

This clonotype was counted many times. The V call is TRBV28, the J call TRBJ1-1; D unclear. CDR3 length equals 13 residues. The V gene lost 7 bases and the J gene lost 5 bases, with 14 bases spanning the gap. CDR1 MDHEN and CDR2 SYDVKM come from the germline V gene. In DNA, the CDR3 is TGTGCCAGCACCTTAAGGACTGGAACTGAAGCTTTCTTT. It is translated as CASTLRTGTEAFF.

This clonotype has more than one count but fewer than ten. The genes are TRBV28 and TRBJ2-7; a possible D gene is TRBD1 (6 bases). CDR3 length: 16 residues. V shed 1 base and J shed 0 bases, with 13 bases lying between them. Germline CDR1 is MDHEN and CDR2 is SYDVKM. The CDR3 loop is CASSLSAGDSSYEQYF. The CDR3 bases are TGTGCCAGCAGTTTATCGGCAGGGGATAGCTCCTACGAGCAGTACTTC.

Ten or more counts support this clonotype. V usage is TRBV6-1 and J usage is TRBJ2-5, with 7 bases aligning to TRBD2. CDR1 is MNHNS, CDR2 SASEGT, per germline. Trimming took 8 bases from V and 5 from J; bases not matched to a gene: 11. The CDR3 is 14 residues long. The CDR3 loop is CASGTLAGDETQYF. CDR3 nucleotide sequence: TGTGCCAGCGGGACCTTAGCGGGTGATGAGACCCAGTACTTC.

This clonotype was observed a handful of times. In DNA form, the CDR3 reads TGTGCCATCAGTGAGACCCAGGGGATTCCCTACGAGCAGTACTTC. It encodes CAISETQGIPYEQYF. This chain connects TRBV10-3 to TRBJ2-7; perhaps TRBD1 as D (6 bases). Germline loops: CDR1 ENHRY, CDR2 SYGVKD. V was trimmed by 2 bases and J by 2 bases, leaving 13 bases between them. The CDR3 extends over 15 amino acids.

This clonotype was found many times. V is TRBV6-1 and J is TRBJ2-7, with TRBD2 matching 8 bases. The CDR3 covers 14 residues. Per germline, CDR1 MNHNS and CDR2 SASEGT. The junction had 7 bases not matched to a gene; V was cut back by 6 bases and J by 3 bases. The DNA for the CDR3 is TGTGCCAGCAGGGACTCGGGACTAGTCTACGAGCAGTACTTC. Translated, it gives CASRDSGLVYEQYF.

This clonotype has at least ten counts. The rearrangement joins TRBV11-1 to TRBJ1-1; 8 bases map to TRBD1. The CDR3 sequence is 16 residues long. The junction had 9 bases not matched to a gene; V was cut back by 5 bases and J by 1 base. Germline V gene sequence: CDR1 SGHAT, CDR2 FQDESV (reference sequence). The CDR3 here is CASSGTSGTGNTEAFF. CDR3 sequence (DNA): TGTGCCAGCAGCGGAACTTCCGGGACAGGGAACACTGAAGCTTTCTTT.

This clonotype was detected a few times. The chain carries TRBV20-1 and TRBJ1-1; weak D call: TRBD1 (5 bases). The V gene lost 0 bases and the J gene lost 4 bases, with 15 bases spanning the gap. Germline V gene sequence: CDR1 DFQATT, CDR2 SNEGSKA (reference sequence). The CDR3 contains 15 residues. DNA for the CDR3: TGCAGTGCTAGAGATATGCTAGGGACGGGCACTGAAGCTTTCTTT. It encodes CSARDMLGTGTEAFF.

The chain couples TRBV6-2 or TRBV6-3 to TRBJ1-3; D possibly corresponds to TRBD1 (6 bases). V was cut by 2 bases and J by 8 bases, with 16 bases left in between. The germline V gene encodes CDR1 MNHEY and CDR2 SVGEGT. The length of the CDR3 is 15 residues. The CDR3 DNA reads as TGTGCCAGCAGTTACGGGGGGCGAAGTGAGGACACCATATATTTT. Translated, it gives CASSYGGRSEDTIYF.

In regard to this clonotype: One end of the junction does not line up with germline, which may come from a read error. The chain couples TRBV19 to TRBJ1-5; possibly TRBD1 for D (6 bases). The germline CDR1 and CDR2 sequences are LNHDA and SQIVND (reference sequence). This CDR3 spans 12 amino acids. Here the CDR3 DNA reads TGTGCCCAACAGGGTGGCAAACAGCCCCAGCATTTT. Translating it yields CAQQGGKQPQHF.

The genes are TRBV20-1 and TRBJ1-5; D uncertain. CDR3 size: 18 residues. The V end lost 0 bases, the J end lost 0 bases, and 18 bases lay between the germline ends. In germline, CDR1 is DFQATT, CDR2 SNEGSKA (reference sequence). CDR3 sequence (DNA): TGCAGTGCTAGAGAAGGCGTTGGGTATTCCTATAGCAATCAGCCCCAGCATTTT. Residues: CSAREGVGYSYSNQPQHF.

This clonotype turned up a few times. This chain links TRBV9 with TRBJ2-5; no reliable D call. The CDR3 runs 15 residues. The germline CDR1 and CDR2 sequences are SGDLS and YYNGEE. V lost 0 bases to trimming and J lost 3 bases, with 12 bases between them. CDR3 in amino acids: CASSVGGPWKETQYF. The CDR3 DNA follows: TGTGCCAGCAGCGTAGGTGGGCCGTGGAAAGAGACCCAGTACTTC.

There are a few counts of this clonotype. The chain has TRBV24-1 and TRBJ1-2; perhaps TRBD1 as D (6 bases). V was pared by 9 bases and J by 3 bases, with 7 bases between. Germline V lookup: CDR1 KGHDR, CDR2 SFDVKD. The CDR3 spans 11 residues. This CDR3 is CATQGYYGYTF. CDR3 nucleotides: TGTGCCACCCAGGGGTACTATGGCTACACCTTC.